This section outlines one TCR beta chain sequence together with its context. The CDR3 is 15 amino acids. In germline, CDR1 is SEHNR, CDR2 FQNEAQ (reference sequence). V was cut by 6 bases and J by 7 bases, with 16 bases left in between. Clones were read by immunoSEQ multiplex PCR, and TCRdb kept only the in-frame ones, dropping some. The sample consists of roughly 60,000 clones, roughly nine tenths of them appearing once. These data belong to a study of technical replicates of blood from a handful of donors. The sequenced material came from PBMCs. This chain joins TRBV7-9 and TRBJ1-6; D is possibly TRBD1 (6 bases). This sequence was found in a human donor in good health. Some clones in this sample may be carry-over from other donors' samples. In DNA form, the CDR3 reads TGTGCCAGCAGTCCCACAGGGAATCAGAATTCACCCCTCCACTTT. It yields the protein CASSPTGNQNSPLHF. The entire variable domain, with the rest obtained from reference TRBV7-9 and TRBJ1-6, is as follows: DTGVSQNPRHKITKRGQNVTFRCDPISEHNRLYWYRQTLGQGPEFLTYFQNEAQLEKSRLLSDRFSAERPKGSFSTLEIQRTEQGDSAMYLCASSPTGNQNSPLHFGNGTRLTVT.